Ten or more counts support the clone carrying this T cell receptor (beta chain). Its antigen remains unidentified. The sample belongs to a study of T cells in Graves' hyperthyroidism and ophthalmopathy. What was amplified from RNA transcripts were TCR beta CDR3 regions. TCR CDR3 underwent first-round RT-PCR with the HTBI primer set. One entry per CDR3 protein, called by TCRdb with MiXCR from the multiplex PCR reads. The profile shows around 400,000 distinct CDR3 sequences, about 13% of them singletons. Germline V gene data show CDR1 as DFQATT and CDR2 as SNEGSKA (reference sequence). This CDR3 spans 14 amino acids. Between the trimmed V and J ends, which lost 6 bases and 1 base, there was a span of 14 bases. Study-level results: Ophthalmopathy and stable hyperthyroidism were told apart by a 13 V-J model.

The clonotype originates from a young woman with Graves' hyperthyroidism. The rearrangement uses TRBV20-1 and TRBJ2-3; D is perhaps TRBD2 (5 bases). Sequencing was performed on blood. CDR3 in amino acids: CSALRGSGTDTQYF. Written as DNA, the CDR3 is TGCAGTGCCCTAAGAGGGTCTGGCACAGATACGCAGTATTTT.